A single sample gave rise to the 25 T cell receptor beta chains below, sequenced in a study of T-cell memory formation after mild COVID-19. TCRdb reanalysed the 5' RACE reads using MiXCR and keeps one entry per CDR3 protein. Of approximately 300,000 distinct CDR3 sequences listed, roughly 8% are singletons. Sequencing was performed on PBMCs or a T cell subset sorted from them (not recorded which). All receptors derive from a man between 18 and 35 years old who had mild COVID-19 (a few samples of this study predate the infection). Cell type and time point are not known.

The table lists this clonotype with a few counts. The chain recombines TRBV6-2 or TRBV6-3 with TRBJ1-1, with unresolved D. Trimming took 6 bases from V and 1 from J, leaving 15 bases between them. Germline loops: CDR1 MNHEY, CDR2 SVGEGT. The CDR3 is 15 amino acids. The CDR3, as DNA: TGTGCCAGCAGGACCGTAGGACGGCAGAACACTGAAGCTTTCTTT. Its translation: CASRTVGRQNTEAFF.

The chain couples TRBV29-1 to TRBJ2-7, with TRBD1 identical over 11 bases. V lost 7 bases and J lost 4; bases outside the gene matches: 6. The CDR3 covers 13 residues. Germline V CDR1 and CDR2: SQVTM, ANQGSEA. The CDR3 protein is CSAGQGARYEQYF. In nucleotides, the CDR3 is TGCAGCGCCGGACAGGGGGCGAGGTACGAGCAGTACTTC.

J is TRBJ2-3 and V is TRBV24-1; 7 bases are shared with TRBD2. V shed 4 bases, J shed 3 bases, and the junction held 9 bases outside the gene matches. The CDR3 has 16 residues. Germline V CDR1 and CDR2: KGHDR, SFDVKD. DNA of the CDR3: TGTGCCACCAGTGACCCCTCGGCTAGCGGAACAGATACGCAGTATTTT. Its protein is CATSDPSASGTDTQYF.

This clonotype was seen only a few times. The chain combines TRBV5-1 with TRBJ2-4; unclear D gene. CDR3 length equals 15 residues. The V gene lost 0 bases and the J gene lost 7 bases, with 14 bases spanning the gap. The germline V gene has CDR1 SGHRS and CDR2 YFSETQ. CDR3 loop: CASSLDRKTKNIQYF. CDR3 sequence (DNA): TGCGCCAGCAGCTTGGACAGAAAAACTAAGAACATTCAGTACTTC.

The chain carries TRBV5-1 and TRBJ2-5, with 14 bases lining up with TRBD2. V gave up 3 bases and J gave up 4 bases; unmatched junction bases: 2. The CDR3 extends over 15 amino acids. Germline V gene data show CDR1 as SGHRS and CDR2 as YFSETQ. CDR3 sequence: CASSWGTSGGETQYF. CDR3 nucleotide sequence: TGCGCCAGCAGCTGGGGGACTAGCGGGGGAGAGACCCAGTACTTC.

The V gene is TRBV18, the J gene TRBJ1-4, with D unclear. The V gene lost 5 bases and the J gene lost 5 bases, with 12 bases spanning the gap. The CDR3 has 14 amino acids. Germline lookup yields CDR1 KGHSH and CDR2 LQKENI. This chain's CDR3 is CASSMGSRNEKLFF. CDR3 bases: TGTGCCAGCTCAATGGGAAGTAGGAATGAAAAACTGTTTTTT.

The chain joins TRBV20-1 to TRBJ2-7, with 8 positions matching TRBD1. There are 13 residues in the CDR3. V dropped 6 bases and J dropped 2; count of bases not matched to a gene: 6. Germline CDR1 and CDR2: DFQATT and SNEGSKA (reference sequence). CDR3 nucleotide sequence: TGCAGTGCCCCGGACAGGGTCACCTACGAGCAGTACGTC. It specifies CSAPDRVTYEQYV.

A few counts support this clonotype. This chain joins TRBV20-1 and TRBJ2-3; D possibly matches TRBD1 or TRBD2 (5 bases each). Trimming cost V 0 bases and J 3 bases, with 16 bases left between them. Germline-derived CDR1 and CDR2 are DFQATT and SNEGSKA (reference sequence). This CDR3 region has 16 residues. CDR3 coding DNA: TGCAGTGCTAGAGATTTCGTCGGGGCGATAACAGATACGCAGTATTTT. It specifies CSARDFVGAITDTQYF.

This clonotype has only a few counts. The V call is TRBV19, the J call TRBJ1-5; D gene unclear. Germline values: CDR1 LNHDA, CDR2 SQIVND (reference sequence). The CDR3 extends over 14 amino acids. V dropped 8 bases and J dropped 1 base, with 12 bases sitting between them. The CDR3 DNA follows: TGTGCCAGTGGGCTCGGACGGAGCAATCAGCCCCAGCATTTT. Protein product: CASGLGRSNQPQHF.

The table lists this clonotype with a few counts. The CDR3, as DNA: TGCAGTGCTAGAAGTCCTTATGGGGGGAATTCACCCCTCCACTTT. This gives the protein CSARSPYGGNSPLHF. The gene calls are TRBV20-1 and TRBJ1-6; D possibly corresponds to TRBD1 (5 bases). This CDR3 is built from 15 residues. Looked up from germline, CDR1 is DFQATT and CDR2 is SNEGSKA (reference sequence). Between the trimmed V and J ends, which lost 2 bases and 7 bases, there was a span of 15 bases.

The table lists this clonotype with a few counts. This CDR3 is CASSYSLMGAALHF. CDR3 bases: TGTGCCAGCAGTTACTCGCTGATGGGGGCAGCCCTCCACTTT. The chain carries TRBV6-5 and TRBJ1-6; D perhaps matches TRBD1 (6 bases). Trimming removed 0 bases at V and 14 bases at J, with 14 bases between. Germline CDR1 reads MNHEY; CDR2 reads SVGAGI. This CDR3 region has 14 residues.

This clonotype was detected only a few times. V gene TRBV11-2 combines with J gene TRBJ2-5; D is perhaps TRBD1 or TRBD2 (5 bases each). This CDR3 is 15 amino acids long. The V and J ends lost 5 bases and 3 bases respectively, with 16 bases between them. Per the germline V gene, CDR1 is SGHAT and CDR2 is FQNNGV. CDR3 DNA: TGTGCCAGCAGCCCGACACCGGGACGGAAAGAGACCCAGTACTTC. This translates into CASSPTPGRKETQYF. The whole variable domain, remainder taken from reference TRBV11-2 and TRBJ2-5, is EAGVAQSPRYKIIEKRQSVAFWCNPISGHATLYWYQQILGQGPKLLIQFQNNGVVDDSQLPKDRFSAERLKGVDSTLKIQPAKLEDSAVYLCASSPTPGRKETQYFGPGTRLLVL.

This clonotype was detected a few times. The rearrangement links TRBV7-9 to TRBJ1-1; the D is unclear. The CDR3 consists of 14 residues. CDR1 SEHNR and CDR2 FQNEAQ come from the germline V gene (reference sequence). V was clipped by 1 base and J by 7 bases, with 13 bases between them. The CDR3 loop reads CASSLVSGEFEAFF. The CDR3 DNA reads as TGTGCCAGCAGCTTAGTATCCGGGGAGTTTGAAGCTTTCTTT. The full variable domain, rest sourced from reference TRBV7-9 and TRBJ1-1, is DTGVSQNPRHKITKRGQNVTFRCDPISEHNRLYWYRQTLGQGPEFLTYFQNEAQLEKSRLLSDRFSAERPKGSFSTLEIQRTEQGDSAMYLCASSLVSGEFEAFFGQGTRLTVV.

V gene TRBV5-1 combines with J gene TRBJ2-7, with TRBD1 as a possible D gene (6 bases). In germline, CDR1 is SGHRS, CDR2 YFSETQ. The V end lost 0 bases, the J end lost 3 bases, and 10 bases lay between the germline ends. The CDR3 has 14 residues. CDR3 protein: CASSLARTVYEQYF. The CDR3, as DNA: TGCGCCAGCAGCTTGGCACGGACAGTCTACGAGCAGTACTTC.

This clonotype occurred many times. This sequence joins TRBV5-5 and TRBJ2-5; TRBD1 matches at 7 bases. With 3 bases clipped from V and 2 bases from J, the junction kept 4 bases outside the gene matches. Germline CDR1 is SGHKS and CDR2 is YYEKEE (reference sequence). CDR3 size: 14 residues. CDR3 coding DNA: TGTGCCAGCAGCTCGACAGGGCTTCAAGAGACCCAGTACTTC. Its protein product is CASSSTGLQETQYF.

The chain combines TRBV11-2 with TRBJ2-1; no definite D call. The CDR3 has 12 amino acids. Trimming stripped 5 bases from V and 8 bases from J, with 10 bases between. Looked up from germline, CDR1 is SGHAT and CDR2 is FQNNGV. CDR3 sequence reads: CASSPLADEQFF. The DNA for the CDR3 is TGTGCCAGCAGCCCACTTGCCGATGAGCAGTTCTTC.

Ten or more counts support this clonotype. CDR3 region: CASSHPSLAHGKGTEAFF. CDR3 bases: TGCGCCAGCAGCCACCCAAGTCTTGCCCACGGGAAAGGCACTGAAGCTTTCTTT. The gene calls are TRBV5-1 and TRBJ1-1; D not certain. Deletions cut 4 bases from V and 4 bases from J, with 26 bases between. This CDR3 has 18 amino acids. CDR1 SGHRS and CDR2 YFSETQ come from the germline V gene.

This clonotype was observed a few times. The genes are TRBV7-6 and TRBJ1-5; D perhaps matches TRBD1 (6 bases). The CDR3 spans 17 residues. The germline V gene encodes CDR1 SGHVS and CDR2 FNYEAQ. Trimming stripped 1 base from V and 5 bases from J, with 18 bases between. The CDR3 protein is CASSLGLGRGKHQPQHF. The CDR3 DNA is TGTGCCAGCAGCTTAGGACTCGGCAGGGGTAAACATCAGCCCCAGCATTTT.

The chain is built from TRBV4-1 and TRBJ1-1, with D unclear. V lost 1 base and J lost 3, with 12 bases in between. The CDR3 runs 15 residues. The germline V gene encodes CDR1 MGHRA and CDR2 YSYEKL. As DNA, the CDR3 is TGCGCCAGCAGCCAAGTGAGGCAGGCTTACACTGAAGCTTTCTTT. Protein product: CASSQVRQAYTEAFF.

This clonotype was counted only a few times. V gene TRBV5-4 combines with J gene TRBJ2-1; D perhaps matches TRBD2 (6 bases). Trimming pared 7 bases from V and 6 bases from J, leaving 8 bases between. This CDR3 is 11 amino acids long. CDR1 and CDR2 from the germline V gene are SGHNT and YYREEE (reference sequence). The CDR3 coding sequence is TGTGCCAGCGGGAGGAGCAATGAGCAGTTCTTC. It is translated as CASGRSNEQFF.

This clonotype has just a few counts. The CDR3 DNA sequence: TGTGCCAGCAGTTTGGCCTATAGAGGGGGCAGTCGCTACACCTTC. Translating it yields CASSLAYRGGSRYTF. The chain employs TRBV28 and TRBJ1-2; 7 nucleotides align to TRBD1. V was pared by 3 bases and J by 9 bases, with 13 bases of the junction left unmatched. Germline assignment: CDR1 MDHEN and CDR2 SYDVKM. This CDR3 contains 15 residues.

This clonotype was picked up a small number of times. V usage is TRBV6-6 and J usage is TRBJ1-3; a weak D match, TRBD1 (6 bases). CDR3 length: 14 amino acids. The ends were cut back, 4 bases at V and 1 base at J, with 8 bases in the middle. Germline V gene sequence: CDR1 MNHNY, CDR2 SVGAGI (reference sequence). This CDR3 reads CASSSTGSGNTIYF. The CDR3 DNA sequence: TGTGCCAGCAGTTCCACAGGGTCTGGAAACACCATATATTTT.

This clonotype was counted many times. V is TRBV10-3 and J is TRBJ1-1, with a tentative D call TRBD1 (6 bases). In germline, CDR1 is ENHRY, CDR2 SYGVKD. V was cut by 9 bases and J by 1 base, with 12 bases left in between. The CDR3 is 13 amino acids. In DNA form, the CDR3 reads TGTGCCATTCGCGGGACACCGAACACTGAAGCTTTCTTT. Protein: CAIRGTPNTEAFF.

The chain recombines TRBV7-2 with TRBJ1-6; D not certain. The CDR3 is 14 amino acids. Germline loops: CDR1 SGHTA, CDR2 FQGNSA. Deletions cut 5 bases from V and 7 bases from J, with 12 bases between. CDR3 sequence reads: CASSLGITNSPLHF. For the CDR3, the DNA is TGTGCCAGCAGCCTCGGGATCACAAATTCACCCCTCCACTTT.

The chain is built from TRBV7-2 and TRBJ2-1; the D call may be TRBD1 or TRBD2 (5 bases each). V gave up 5 bases and J gave up 4 bases, with 18 bases separating them. This CDR3 is built from 16 residues. CDR1 SGHTA and CDR2 FQGNSA come from the germline V gene. Here the CDR3 DNA reads TGTGCCAGCAGCCGTGCCGGGGCTATGACTTACAATGAGCAGTTCTTC. Protein product: CASSRAGAMTYNEQFF.